This T cell receptor beta chain is from a study of Graves' ophthalmopathy and Graves' hyperthyroidism. RNA transcripts yielded amplified TCR beta CDR3 regions. First-round RT-PCR used HTBI primers; second-round multiplex PCR followed. TCRdb fed the multiplex PCR reads into MiXCR, producing one record per CDR3 protein. This table has 660,000 or so distinct CDR3 sequences, over 40% appearing once. Many counts were recorded for this clonotype. From fresh peripheral blood, 8 to 10 ml in volume, the PBMCs were obtained. Trimming removed 5 bases at V and 3 bases at J, with 20 bases between. CDR3 length equals 16 residues. Per germline, CDR1 SGHVS and CDR2 FQNEAQ.

This TCR was sampled from an adult man with Graves' ophthalmopathy. The V and J genes are TRBV7-8 and TRBJ2-7, with TRBD1 as a possible D gene (5 bases). The sequenced sample consisted of peripheral blood. DNA of the CDR3: TGTGCCAGCAGCGGTAGGGGCACTACCTTCGGCTACGAGCAGTACTTC. It is translated as CASSGRGTTFGYEQYF.